The present T cell receptor beta chain was sequenced within a study of blood T cell repertoires in COVID-19. In the study overall: Acute and convalescent COVID-19 samples came from the United States, Italy and Spain. The analysed material was cDNA or gDNA that came from T cells, B-cell-depleted T cells, or PBMCs.

The CDR3 runs to 14 residues. Per the germline V gene, CDR1 is MDHEN and CDR2 is SYDVKM. Trimming took 3 bases from V and 2 from J, leaving 9 bases between them. Authors' analysis steps: Amplifying reference gene primers gave estimates of nucleated cell counts. Sequenced by immunoSEQ multiplex PCR; TCRdb stores in-frame clones only, minus some. V and J calls and clone size come straight from that table; D and trimming were deduced from the DNA. The sample lists about 92,000 clones; 85% were seen once. With respect to this clone: Other nucleotide sequences in the sample specify the same CDR3.

The sequenced sample was peripheral blood. This receptor was identified in a man older than 75 with acute or convalescent COVID-19. The V call is TRBV28, the J call TRBJ2-3; D is perhaps TRBD1 (5 bases). This chain's CDR3 is CASSFGGATDTQYF. DNA for the CDR3: TGTGCCAGCAGTTTTGGTGGGGCCACAGATACGCAGTATTTT.